Sequencing of this T cell receptor beta chain was carried out in a study of T cell repertoires in cytomegalovirus infection. Study at large: CMV infection together with matching HLA type was indicated by public TCR beta signatures.

A single record per CDR3 protein comes from TCRdb applying MiXCR to the reads. Of some 230,000 distinct CDR3 sequences listed, 22% were seen once; the top ten hold 15% to 20%. In this sample, this clonotype turned up a few times. Its antigen is unidentified. The CDR3 runs 18 residues. Deletions cut 0 bases from V and 1 base from J, with 17 bases between. Germline loops: CDR1 MNHEY, CDR2 SVGAGI. The study's findings and limits: Using cumulative public TCR beta family frequency, the authors identified those who carried CMV together with the relevant HLA. HLA-C-restricted CMV-specific TCR beta clonotypes were dominant in the ex vivo response.

The clonotype was recovered from a human donor in good health (CMV status not recorded). Some clones in this sample may be carry-over from other donors' samples. The chain uses TRBV6-5 and TRBJ2-3; possible D gene TRBD1, 5 bases. Sequences were obtained from CD8+ T cells from PBMCs. DNA of the CDR3: TGTGCCAGCAGTTACTCGAATTTCGTGGGGCTTGGCACAGATACGCAGTATTTT. Amino acid sequence: CASSYSNFVGLGTDTQYF.